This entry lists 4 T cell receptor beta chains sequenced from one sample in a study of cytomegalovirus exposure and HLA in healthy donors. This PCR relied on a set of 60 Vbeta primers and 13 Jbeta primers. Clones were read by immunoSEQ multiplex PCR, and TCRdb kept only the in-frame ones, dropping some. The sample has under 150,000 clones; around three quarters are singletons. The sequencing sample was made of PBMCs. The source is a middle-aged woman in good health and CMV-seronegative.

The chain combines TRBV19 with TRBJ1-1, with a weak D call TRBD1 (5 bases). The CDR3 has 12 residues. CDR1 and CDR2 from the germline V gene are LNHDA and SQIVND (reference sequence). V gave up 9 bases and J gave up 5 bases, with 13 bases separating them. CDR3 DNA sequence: TGTGCCAGCCGCTGGGAGGGGACTGAAGCTTTCTTT. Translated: CASRWEGTEAFF.

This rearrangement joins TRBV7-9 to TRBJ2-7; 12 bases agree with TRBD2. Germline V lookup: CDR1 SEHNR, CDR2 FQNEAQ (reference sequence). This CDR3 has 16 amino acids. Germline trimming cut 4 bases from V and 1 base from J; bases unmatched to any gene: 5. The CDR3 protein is CASSSGLAGPSYEQYF. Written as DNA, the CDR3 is TGTGCCAGCAGCTCAGGACTAGCGGGACCTTCCTACGAGCAGTACTTC. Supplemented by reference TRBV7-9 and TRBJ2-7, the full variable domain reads DTGVSQNPRHKITKRGQNVTFRCDPISEHNRLYWYRQTLGQGPEFLTYFQNEAQLEKSRLLSDRFSAERPKGSFSTLEIQRTEQGDSAMYLCASSSGLAGPSYEQYFGPGTRLTVT.

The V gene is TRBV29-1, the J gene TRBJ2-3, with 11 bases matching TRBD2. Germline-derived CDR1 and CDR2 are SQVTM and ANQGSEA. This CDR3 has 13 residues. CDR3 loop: CKATSGSTDTQYF. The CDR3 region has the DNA TGCAAAGCTACTAGCGGGAGTACAGATACGCAGTATTTT.

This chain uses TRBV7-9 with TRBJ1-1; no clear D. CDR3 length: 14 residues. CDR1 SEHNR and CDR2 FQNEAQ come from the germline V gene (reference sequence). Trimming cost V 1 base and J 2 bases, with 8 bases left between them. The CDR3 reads CASSLGGANTEAFF. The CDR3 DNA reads TGTGCCAGCAGCTTAGGCGGAGCAAACACTGAAGCTTTCTTT.